What follows are 27 T cell receptor beta chains derived from one specimen sequenced in a study of blood T cell repertoires in COVID-19. The repertoire was sequenced with immunoSEQ multiplex PCR; TCRdb's copy has only in-frame clones and lacks some. The data contain approximately 260,000 clones, around 87% of them seen just once; the ten biggest clones take up about 3.5%. The specimen sequenced was peripheral blood. The origin of the receptors is a man aged 18 to 30 with active or convalescent COVID-19.

The chain recombines TRBV7-9 with TRBJ1-6; tentative D call: TRBD1 (5 bases). V lost 5 bases and J 0 bases, leaving 11 bases between the germline ends. Per the germline V gene, CDR1 is SEHNR and CDR2 is FQNEAQ (reference sequence). The CDR3 runs to 16 residues. CDR3 sequence reads: CASSHDSSSYNSPLHF. The CDR3 DNA is TGTGCCAGCAGCCACGACAGTAGCTCCTATAATTCACCCCTCCACTTT.

J is TRBJ2-3 and V is TRBV2; 7 bases match TRBD2. The CDR3 has 15 amino acids. The V gene end was trimmed by 6 bases and the J gene end by 1 base; junction bases not matched to a gene: 7. CDR1 is SNHLY and CDR2 is FYNNEI in the germline V gene. CDR3 nucleotide sequence: TGTGCCAGCAGCATCACTGGACTAGGCACAGATACGCAGTATTTT. As protein: CASSITGLGTDTQYF.

V gene TRBV19 combines with J gene TRBJ2-7; D uncertain. The CDR3 covers 13 residues. Trimming shortened V by 1 base and J by 2 bases, and 6 bases separated the two germline ends. Germline CDR1 reads LNHDA; CDR2 reads SQIVND (reference sequence). CDR3 region: CASSIAVAYEQYF. The CDR3 bases are TGTGCCAGTAGTATAGCGGTTGCCTACGAGCAGTACTTC.

The V and J genes are TRBV24-1 and TRBJ2-4, with a tentative D call TRBD2 (5 bases). The V and J ends lost 5 bases and 2 bases respectively, with 21 bases between them. Germline V gives CDR1 KGHDR, CDR2 SFDVKD. The CDR3 spans 18 residues. The CDR3 loop reads CATSVIRGKEGPKNIQYF. CDR3 sequence (DNA): TGTGCCACCAGTGTCATACGGGGTAAAGAAGGACCCAAAAACATTCAGTACTTC.

About this clone: A read error may produce the germline difference seen at one junction end. J is TRBJ1-1 and V is TRBV7-9; D not resolved. CDR1 is SEHNR, CDR2 FQNEAQ, per germline (reference sequence). This CDR3 region has 8 residues. This CDR3 reads CASSPRVF. The DNA for the CDR3 is TGTGCCAGCAGCCCCCGGGTCTTT.

This sequence joins TRBV5-1 and TRBJ2-5; D may be TRBD2 (6 bases). The V gene lost 4 bases and the J gene lost 1 base, with 14 bases spanning the gap. Germline V lookup: CDR1 SGHRS, CDR2 YFSETQ. The CDR3 has 15 residues. CDR3 DNA: TGCGCCAGCAGCAGACGAACGGGACTCCAAGAGACCCAGTACTTC. It is translated as CASSRRTGLQETQYF.

The chain joins TRBV12-5 to TRBJ2-7, with TRBD2 as a possible D gene (6 bases). This CDR3 has 14 residues. Between the trimmed V and J ends, which lost 5 bases and 4 bases, there was a span of 15 bases. The V gene's germline CDR1 is LGHNT and CDR2 FRNRAP. The CDR3 loop is CASGPPGGSYEQYF. The CDR3 bases are TGTGCTAGTGGTCCCCCCGGGGGTTCGTACGAGCAGTACTTC.

The chain is built from TRBV6-2 or TRBV6-3 and TRBJ2-7, with a tentative D call TRBD2 (6 bases). The V gene's germline CDR1 is MNHEY and CDR2 SVGEGT. The V gene lost 4 bases and the J gene lost 5 bases, with 15 bases spanning the gap. The CDR3 consists of 14 residues. In DNA form, the CDR3 reads TGTGCCAGCAGTTCTGAGCGGGCCCACAACGAGCAGTACTTC. Amino acids: CASSSERAHNEQYF.

The chain employs TRBV7-9 and TRBJ2-1; 10 bases align to TRBD2. This CDR3 comprises 15 residues. The V gene's germline CDR1 is SEHNR and CDR2 FQNEAQ (reference sequence). Trimming at V came to 5 bases and at J to 5 bases, leaving 6 bases not matched to a gene. In DNA form, the CDR3 reads TGTGCCAGCAGCCCTAGCGGGAGACCCAACAATGAGCAGTTCTTC. It specifies CASSPSGRPNNEQFF.

This chain links TRBV2 with TRBJ1-2; TRBD1 matches at 9 bases. CDR1 is SNHLY, CDR2 FYNNEI, per germline. V lost 10 bases to trimming and J lost 5 bases; unmatched junction nucleotides: 5. The CDR3 extends over 12 amino acids. Here the CDR3 reads CATSGTGYGYTF. The CDR3 nucleotides are TGTGCCACCTCCGGGACAGGGTATGGCTACACCTTC.

This chain links TRBV14 with TRBJ2-3; 10 nucleotides agree with TRBD2. CDR1 and CDR2 from the germline V gene are SGHDN and FVKESK. The CDR3 is 16 residues long. Trimming removed 3 bases from V and 2 bases from J; junction bases left unmatched: 5. The CDR3 sequence is CASSQSLAGYTDTQYF. The CDR3 DNA follows: TGTGCCAGCAGCCAGTCACTAGCGGGGTACACAGATACGCAGTATTTT.

The chain is built from TRBV20-1 and TRBJ2-4; D is perhaps TRBD2 (7 bases). V was pared by 3 bases and J by 8 bases, with 14 bases between. The germline V gene encodes CDR1 DFQATT and CDR2 SNEGSKA (reference sequence). This CDR3 is 13 amino acids long. The CDR3 region has the DNA TGCAGTGCTAGTCGGGGGGCGATGGACATTCAGTACTTC. Its translation: CSASRGAMDIQYF.

The V call is TRBV9, the J call TRBJ1-4, with TRBD1 matching 7 bases. The CDR3 covers 16 residues. Germline V CDR1 and CDR2: SGDLS, YYNGEE. After removal of 4 bases from V and 1 base from J, the junction contained 7 bases not matched to a gene. This CDR3 is CASSFRQGGTNEKLFF. The CDR3 DNA is TGTGCCAGCAGCTTTAGACAGGGAGGAACTAATGAAAAACTGTTTTTT.

This rearrangement joins TRBV18 to TRBJ2-3; D is uncertain. The CDR3 has 14 residues. The germline CDR1 and CDR2 sequences are KGHSH and LQKENI. Trimming left V 2 bases short and J 3 bases short, with 9 bases between. CDR3 sequence reads: CASSPDSGTDTQYF. CDR3 nucleotide sequence: TGTGCCAGCTCACCAGACTCCGGGACAGATACGCAGTATTTT. The whole variable domain, remainder taken from reference TRBV18 and TRBJ2-3, is NAGVMQNPRHLVRRRGQEARLRCSPMKGHSHVYWYRQLPEEGLKFMVYLQKENIIDESGMPKERFSAEFPKEGPSILRIQQVVRGDSAAYFCASSPDSGTDTQYFGPGTRLTVL.

This chain joins TRBV3-1 (or the pseudogene TRBV3-2) and TRBJ2-3; a possible D gene is TRBD2 (5 bases). The CDR3 is made up of 15 amino acids. CDR1 is LGHDT and CDR2 is YNNKEL in the germline V gene (reference sequence). Trimming cost V 3 bases and J 4 bases, with 14 bases left between them. This CDR3 reads CASSHGSDYADTQYF. The CDR3 DNA reads TGTGCCAGCAGCCATGGGTCCGACTACGCAGATACGCAGTATTTT.

The chain recombines TRBV4-1 with TRBJ1-5; 7 nucleotides match TRBD1. Germline-derived CDR1 and CDR2 are MGHRA and YSYEKL. The trim removed 1 base at V and 2 bases at J, leaving 20 bases unmatched. The CDR3 is 21 residues long. Written as DNA, the CDR3 is TGCGCCAGCAGCCAAGTAACAGGGACAGTTGATACGAGATGGGGCAATCAGCCCCAGCATTTT. Translating gives CASSQVTGTVDTRWGNQPQHF.

Regarding this clone: The junction does not match germline at one end; this may be a read error. The genes are TRBV12-3 or TRBV12-4 and TRBJ2-7, with a weak D call TRBD1 (5 bases). This CDR3 region has 11 residues. The CDR3 DNA sequence: TGTGCCAGCAGCCTTGGGGCTTCAAGAGATTTC. Translation gives CASSLGASRDF.

The chain couples TRBV11-2 to TRBJ2-3; D is possibly TRBD1 (6 bases). CDR1 is SGHAT and CDR2 is FQNNGV in the germline V gene. The CDR3 is 16 amino acids. Between the trimmed V and J ends, which lost 5 bases and 6 bases, there was a span of 21 bases. CDR3 coding DNA: TGTGCCAGCAGCCCTACCAGCTCTTTCCAGGGGGATACGCAGTATTTT. It is translated as CASSPTSSFQGDTQYF.

V gene TRBV5-8 combines with J gene TRBJ2-3; TRBD2 is a possible D gene (5 bases). CDR1 is SGHTS, CDR2 YDEGEE, per germline. The V gene lost 1 base and the J gene lost 0 bases, with 12 bases spanning the gap. The CDR3 runs 16 residues. CDR3: CASSLYRGSSTDTQYF. The CDR3 region has the DNA TGTGCCAGCAGCTTGTACCGGGGTAGTAGCACAGATACGCAGTATTTT.

V gene TRBV28 combines with J gene TRBJ1-5; D is ambiguous. Germline CDR1 reads MDHEN; CDR2 reads SYDVKM. V lost 3 bases and J 6 bases, leaving 21 bases between the germline ends. This CDR3 is 17 amino acids long. The CDR3 here is CASSFVSTRQPPQPQHF. The DNA of the CDR3 is TGTGCCAGCAGTTTCGTGTCAACCAGGCAGCCCCCTCAGCCCCAGCATTTT.

As regards this clone: A much larger clone sits a single nucleotide away, making a read error possible. In DNA form, the CDR3 reads TGTGCCAGCAGCTACACAGATACGCAGTATTTT. Translation: CASSYTDTQYF. The chain is built from TRBV3-1 (or the pseudogene TRBV3-2) and TRBJ2-3; D gene unclear. Germline CDR1 and CDR2: LGHDT and YNNKEL (reference sequence). V was cut by 5 bases and J by 2 bases, with 2 bases left in between. CDR3 length: 11 residues.

The chain is built from TRBV10-3 and TRBJ1-2; TRBD1 matches 7 bases. V shed 8 bases and J 5 bases; nucleotides not matched to a gene: 5. Germline CDR1 reads ENHRY; CDR2 reads SYGVKD. The CDR3 spans 12 residues. CDR3 region: CAIEGAGYGYTF. The CDR3 nucleotides read TGTGCCATCGAGGGGGCAGGATATGGCTACACCTTC.

This clone has more than one count but fewer than ten. The chain is built from TRBV30 and TRBJ2-1; no clear D gene. This CDR3 spans 11 amino acids. V gave up 5 bases and J gave up 4 bases, with 6 bases separating them. Germline V gene data show CDR1 as GTSNPN and CDR2 as SVGIG (reference sequence). DNA for the CDR3: TGTGCCTGGGGCTATTACAATGAGCAGTTCTTC. Protein product: CAWGYYNEQFF.

This clone was seen a single time. This sequence joins TRBV7-3 and TRBJ1-1; no firm D call. V gave up 5 bases and J gave up 4 bases, with 17 bases separating them. CDR3 length: 15 residues. CDR1 and CDR2 from the germline V gene are SGHTA and FQGTGA. The CDR3 nucleotides are TGTGCCAGCAGCCAAGTGGCGGGTCTGGTCACTGAAGCTTTCTTT. It specifies CASSQVAGLVTEAFF.

This clone was detected only once. The rearrangement uses TRBV27 and TRBJ1-6, with TRBD1 identical over 8 bases. Trimming removed 6 bases from V and 3 bases from J; junction bases left unmatched: 7. The CDR3 has 16 amino acids. Germline values: CDR1 MNHEY, CDR2 SMNVEV (reference sequence). The CDR3 nucleotides are TGTGCCAGCAGATCCGGGACAGGAATCTATAATTCACCCCTCCACTTT. Its translation: CASRSGTGIYNSPLHF.

The chain carries TRBV14 and TRBJ2-3; D gene unclear. The length of the CDR3 is 13 residues. Trimming stripped 0 bases from V and 4 bases from J, with 5 bases between. Germline CDR1 is SGHDN and CDR2 is FVKESK. Here the CDR3 reads CASSQENSDTQYF. The CDR3 DNA reads as TGTGCCAGCAGCCAAGAGAACTCAGATACGCAGTATTTT.

The chain combines TRBV2 with TRBJ2-2; 7 bases map to TRBD1. The germline V gene has CDR1 SNHLY and CDR2 FYNNEI. With 6 bases clipped from V and 14 bases from J, the junction kept 12 bases outside the gene matches. This CDR3 region has 13 residues. Here the CDR3 reads CASRGTVGLVLFF. The DNA of the CDR3 is TGTGCCAGCAGAGGGACAGTAGGGTTGGTTCTGTTTTTT.